This record covers a single T cell receptor beta chain. These data come from a study of blood T cell repertoires in COVID-19. Study-level background: Acute and convalescent COVID-19 specimens originated in the United States, Italy and Spain. From T cells, B-cell-depleted T cells, or PBMCs came the material, which was cDNA or gDNA.

Germline V gene data show CDR1 as KGHSH and CDR2 as LQKENI. This CDR3 contains 14 residues. V gave up 1 base and J gave up 2 bases, with 8 bases separating them. Authors' processing steps: The authors estimated nucleated cell counts from reference gene primer amplification. Clones were read by immunoSEQ multiplex PCR, and TCRdb kept only the in-frame ones, dropping some. That table gives V, J and clone size, and the DNA gave D and trimming. The data show about 42,000 clones, 85% to 90% seen once. Sequencing used peripheral blood. This TCR was recovered from a man aged 50 or older with active COVID-19. The J gene is TRBJ2-5, the V gene TRBV18, with a possible D match to TRBD1 (6 bases). CDR3 nucleotide sequence: TGTGCCAGCTCACCACTAAGGGGGCAAGAGACCCAGTACTTC. Protein product: CASSPLRGQETQYF.